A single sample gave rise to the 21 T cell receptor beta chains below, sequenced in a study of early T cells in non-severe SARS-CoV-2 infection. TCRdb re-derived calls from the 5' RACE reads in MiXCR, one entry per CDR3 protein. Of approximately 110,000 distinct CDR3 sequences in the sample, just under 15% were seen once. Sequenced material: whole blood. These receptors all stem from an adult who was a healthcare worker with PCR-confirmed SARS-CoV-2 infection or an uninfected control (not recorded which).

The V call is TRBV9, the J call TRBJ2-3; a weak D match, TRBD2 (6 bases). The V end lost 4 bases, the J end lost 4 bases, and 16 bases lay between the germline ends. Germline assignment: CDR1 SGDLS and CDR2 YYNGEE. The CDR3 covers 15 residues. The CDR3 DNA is TGTGCCAGCAGCCCCCGACCGGGGGTTCCAGATACGCAGTATTTT. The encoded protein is CASSPRPGVPDTQYF.

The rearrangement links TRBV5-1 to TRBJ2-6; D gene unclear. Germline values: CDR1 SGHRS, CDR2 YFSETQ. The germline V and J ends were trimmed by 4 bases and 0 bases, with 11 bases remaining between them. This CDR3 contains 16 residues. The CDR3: CASSPNVGSGANVLTF. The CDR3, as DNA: TGCGCCAGCAGCCCTAACGTCGGCTCTGGGGCCAACGTCCTGACTTTC.

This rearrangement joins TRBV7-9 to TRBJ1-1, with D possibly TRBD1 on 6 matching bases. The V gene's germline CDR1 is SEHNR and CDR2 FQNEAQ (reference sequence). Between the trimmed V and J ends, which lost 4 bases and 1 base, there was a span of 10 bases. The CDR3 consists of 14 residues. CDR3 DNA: TGTGCCAGCAGCTCCGGACAGACGAACACTGAAGCTTTCTTT. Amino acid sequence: CASSSGQTNTEAFF.

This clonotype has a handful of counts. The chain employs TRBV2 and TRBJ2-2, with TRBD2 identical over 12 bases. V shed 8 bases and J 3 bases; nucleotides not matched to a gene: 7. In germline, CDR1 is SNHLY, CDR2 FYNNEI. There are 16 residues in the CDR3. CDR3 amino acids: CASRKTSGGYTGELFF. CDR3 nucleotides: TGTGCCAGCCGAAAAACTAGCGGGGGGTACACCGGGGAGCTGTTTTTT.

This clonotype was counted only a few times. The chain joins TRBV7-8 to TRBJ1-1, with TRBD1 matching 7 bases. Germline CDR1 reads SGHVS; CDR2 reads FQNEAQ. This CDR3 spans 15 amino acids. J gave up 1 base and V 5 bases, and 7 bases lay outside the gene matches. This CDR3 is CASSLRQGGNTEAFF. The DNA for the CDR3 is TGTGCCAGCAGCCTCCGACAGGGAGGGAACACTGAAGCTTTCTTT.

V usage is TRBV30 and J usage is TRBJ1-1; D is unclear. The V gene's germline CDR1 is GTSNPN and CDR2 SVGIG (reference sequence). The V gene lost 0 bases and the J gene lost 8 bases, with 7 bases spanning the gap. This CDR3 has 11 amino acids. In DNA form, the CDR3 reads TGTGCCTGGAGTGTCGGGTTCGAAGCTTTCTTT. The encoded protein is CAWSVGFEAFF. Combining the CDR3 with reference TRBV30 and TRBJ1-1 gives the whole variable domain SQTIHQWPATLVQPVGSPLSLECTVEGTSNPNLYWYRQAAGRGLQLLFYSVGIGQISSEVPQNLSASRPQDRQFILSSKKLLLSDSGFYLCAWSVGFEAFFGQGTRLTVV.

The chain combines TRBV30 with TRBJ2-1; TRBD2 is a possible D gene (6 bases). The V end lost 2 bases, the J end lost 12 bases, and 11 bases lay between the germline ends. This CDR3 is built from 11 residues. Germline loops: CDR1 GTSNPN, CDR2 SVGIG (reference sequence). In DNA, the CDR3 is TGTGCCTGGAGTTTCGGGACTGTGCAGTTCTTC. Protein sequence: CAWSFGTVQFF.

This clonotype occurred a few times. CDR3 amino acids: CSAHPGSETQYF. CDR3 nucleotide sequence: TGCAGCGCTCATCCAGGGTCGGAGACCCAGTACTTC. The genes are TRBV29-1 and TRBJ2-5; tentative D call: TRBD1 (5 bases). Germline CDR1 reads SQVTM; CDR2 reads ANQGSEA. Trimming cost V 7 bases and J 5 bases, with 14 bases left between them. The CDR3 spans 12 residues.

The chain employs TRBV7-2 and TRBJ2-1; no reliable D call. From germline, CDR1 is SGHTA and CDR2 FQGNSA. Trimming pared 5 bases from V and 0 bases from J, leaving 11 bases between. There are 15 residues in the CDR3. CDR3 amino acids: CASSQIGSSYNEQFF. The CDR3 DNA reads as TGTGCCAGCAGCCAAATAGGAAGCTCCTACAATGAGCAGTTCTTC.

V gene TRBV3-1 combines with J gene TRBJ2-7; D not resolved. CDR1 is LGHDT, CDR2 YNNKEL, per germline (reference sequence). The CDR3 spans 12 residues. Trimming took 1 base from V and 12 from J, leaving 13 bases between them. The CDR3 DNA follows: TGTGCCAGCAGCCAAGTCAGTCAGGATCCGTACTTC. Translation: CASSQVSQDPYF.

In DNA form, the CDR3 reads TGTGCCAGCAGTTACTCGAAGCAGCCCCAGCATTTT. The encoded protein is CASSYSKQPQHF. The V and J genes are TRBV6-6 and TRBJ1-5; D unresolved. Germline CDR1 MNHNY, CDR2 SVGAGI (reference sequence). The CDR3 has 12 residues. V lost 0 bases and J lost 7, with 4 bases in between.

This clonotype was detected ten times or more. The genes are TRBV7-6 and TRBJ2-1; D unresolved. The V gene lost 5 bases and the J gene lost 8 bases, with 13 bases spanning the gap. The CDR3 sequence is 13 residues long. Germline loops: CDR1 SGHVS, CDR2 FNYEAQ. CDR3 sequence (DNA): TGTGCCAGCAGCGCCTTGGGCCCGCATGAGCAGTTCTTC. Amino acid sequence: CASSALGPHEQFF.

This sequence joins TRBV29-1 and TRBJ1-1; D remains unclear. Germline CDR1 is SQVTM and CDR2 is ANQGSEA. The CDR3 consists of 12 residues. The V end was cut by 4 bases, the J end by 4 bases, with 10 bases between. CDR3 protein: CSVGEVGTEAFF. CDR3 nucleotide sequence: TGCAGCGTTGGAGAGGTAGGCACTGAAGCTTTCTTT.

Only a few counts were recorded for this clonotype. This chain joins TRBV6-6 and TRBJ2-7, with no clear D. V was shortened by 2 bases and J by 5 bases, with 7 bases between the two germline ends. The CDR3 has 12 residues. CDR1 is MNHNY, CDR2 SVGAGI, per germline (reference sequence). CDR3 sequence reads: CASSYRHHEQYF. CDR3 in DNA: TGTGCCAGCAGTTACCGACACCACGAGCAGTACTTC.

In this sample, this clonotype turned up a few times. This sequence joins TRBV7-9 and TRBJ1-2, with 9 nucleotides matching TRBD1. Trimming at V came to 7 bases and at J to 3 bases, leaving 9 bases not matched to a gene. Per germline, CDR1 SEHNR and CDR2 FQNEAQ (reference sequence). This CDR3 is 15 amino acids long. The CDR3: CASTQGTGSYYGYTF. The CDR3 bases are TGTGCCAGCACGCAAGGGACAGGGAGTTACTATGGCTACACCTTC.

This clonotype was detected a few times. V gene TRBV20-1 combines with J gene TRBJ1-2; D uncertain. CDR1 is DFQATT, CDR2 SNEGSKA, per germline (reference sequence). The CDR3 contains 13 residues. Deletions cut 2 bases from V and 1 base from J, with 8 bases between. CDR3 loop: CSARNDNNYGYTF. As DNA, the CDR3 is TGCAGTGCTAGAAACGACAATAACTATGGCTACACCTTC.

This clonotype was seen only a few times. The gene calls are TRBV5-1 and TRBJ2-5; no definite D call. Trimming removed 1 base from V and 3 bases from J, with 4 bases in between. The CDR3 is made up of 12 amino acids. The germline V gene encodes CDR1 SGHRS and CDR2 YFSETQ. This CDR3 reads CASSLTEETQYF. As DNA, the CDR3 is TGCGCCAGCAGCTTGACTGAAGAGACCCAGTACTTC. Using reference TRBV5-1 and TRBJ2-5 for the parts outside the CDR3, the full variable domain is KAGVTQTPRYLIKTRGQQVTLSCSPISGHRSVSWYQQTPGQGLQFLFEYFSETQRNKGNFPGRFSGRQFSNSRSEMNVSTLELGDSALYLCASSLTEETQYFGPGTRLLVL.

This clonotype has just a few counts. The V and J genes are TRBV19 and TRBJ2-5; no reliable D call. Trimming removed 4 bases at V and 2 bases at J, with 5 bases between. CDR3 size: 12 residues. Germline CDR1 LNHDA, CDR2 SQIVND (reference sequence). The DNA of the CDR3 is TGTGCCAGTAGTAACCGACAAGAGACCCAGTACTTC. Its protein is CASSNRQETQYF. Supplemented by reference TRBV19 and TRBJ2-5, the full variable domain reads DGGITQSPKYLFRKEGQNVTLSCEQNLNHDAMYWYRQDPGQGLRLIYYSQIVNDFQKGDIAEGYSVSREKKESFPLTVTSAQKNPTAFYLCASSNRQETQYFGPGTRLLVL.

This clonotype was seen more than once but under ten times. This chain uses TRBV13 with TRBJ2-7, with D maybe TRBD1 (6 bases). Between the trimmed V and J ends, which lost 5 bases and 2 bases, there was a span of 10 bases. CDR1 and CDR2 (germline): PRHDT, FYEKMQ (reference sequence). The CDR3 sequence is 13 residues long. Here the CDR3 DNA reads TGTGCCAGCAGCAAGGACAGAGCCTACGAGCAGTACTTC. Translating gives CASSKDRAYEQYF. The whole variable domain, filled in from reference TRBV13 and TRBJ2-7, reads AAGVIQSPRHLIKEKRETATLKCYPIPRHDTVYWYQQGPGQDPQFLISFYEKMQSDKGSIPDRFSAQQFSDYHSELNMSSLELGDSALYFCASSKDRAYEQYFGPGTRLTVT.

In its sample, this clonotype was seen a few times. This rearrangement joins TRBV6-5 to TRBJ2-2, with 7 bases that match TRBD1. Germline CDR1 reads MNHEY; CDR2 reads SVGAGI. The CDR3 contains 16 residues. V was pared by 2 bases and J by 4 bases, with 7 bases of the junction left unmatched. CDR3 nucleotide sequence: TGTGCCAGCAGTTACCAACCCGGGACAGTCACCGGGGAGCTGTTTTTT. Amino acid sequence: CASSYQPGTVTGELFF.

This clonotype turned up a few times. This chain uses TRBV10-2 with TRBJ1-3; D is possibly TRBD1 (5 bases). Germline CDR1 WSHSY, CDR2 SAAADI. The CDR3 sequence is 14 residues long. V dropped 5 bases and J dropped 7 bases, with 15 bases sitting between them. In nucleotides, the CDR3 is TGCGCCAGCAGTACAGCAGGGCGTGCGAACACCATATATTTT. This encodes CASSTAGRANTIYF.